This T cell receptor (beta chain) stems from a study of blood T cells in healthy people across ages. General study results and limits: Total diversity from one million sequenced T cells was likely underestimated. Compared with aged donors, long-lived donors showed fewer expanded clones, suggesting selection.

CDR1 SGHRS and CDR2 YFSETQ come from the germline V gene. Unmatched junction bases numbered 9, after V lost 4 bases and J lost 8 bases. The CDR3 contains 14 residues. The donors, aged about 6 to 100, were healthy Caucasians from Russia. This clonotype occurred a few times. Its cognate antigen is unknown. Primers used in a second PCR of roughly 6 to 11 cycles were a sample-barcoded 5' primer and a J-beta primer mix. Each cDNA molecule received a tag from a template-switch adaptor that had 12 random nucleotides. TCRdb recomputed calls from the 5' RACE reads with MiXCR, one row per CDR3 protein. The sample contains about 730,000 distinct CDR3 sequences, roughly two fifths of which appear only once.

The chain uses TRBV5-1 and TRBJ2-5, with TRBD2 matching over 9 bases. Input material: blood. This TCR derives from a woman aged 55 to 70 in good health. The CDR3 protein is CASSVRLAEDTQYF. The CDR3 region has the DNA TGCGCCAGCAGCGTAAGACTAGCGGAGGACACCCAGTACTTC.